Each of the 6 T cell receptor beta chains below was sequenced from the same sample in a study of blood T cell repertoires in COVID-19. Assay: immunoSEQ multiplex PCR; the TCRdb copy retains only in-frame clones and omits some. There are around 28,000 clones in the sample; about 80% occur only once, and more than 15% lies in the top ten. Material for sequencing was peripheral blood. These receptors were obtained from a man in his 70s with active COVID-19.

This clone was seen a single time. Here the CDR3 reads CASSTSGQGRNEQYF. The CDR3 DNA sequence: TGTGCCAGCAGCACCTCGGGACAGGGTCGGAACGAGCAGTACTTC. V and J are TRBV7-8 and TRBJ2-7; 9 nucleotides agree with TRBD1. This CDR3 comprises 15 residues. Per germline, CDR1 SGHVS and CDR2 FQNEAQ. V was clipped by 5 bases and J by 5 bases; unmatched bases: 10.

This sequence joins TRBV7-2 and TRBJ1-4, with 7 bases aligning to TRBD1. V shed 5 bases and J 6 bases; nucleotides not matched to a gene: 9. CDR1 SGHTA and CDR2 FQGNSA come from the germline V gene. The CDR3 contains 15 residues. The chain's CDR3 is CASSPSGTEYEKLFF. CDR3 DNA sequence: TGTGCCAGCAGCCCTTCCGGGACAGAGTATGAAAAACTGTTTTTT.

The chain combines TRBV11-2 with TRBJ1-6; D unclear. In germline, CDR1 is SGHAT, CDR2 FQNNGV. There are 14 residues in the CDR3. The V end was cut by 3 bases, the J end by 2 bases, with 5 bases between. CDR3 nucleotides: TGTGCCAGCAGCTTCCGGGCCTATAATTCACCCCTCCACTTT. Its protein product is CASSFRAYNSPLHF.

This chain uses TRBV27 with TRBJ2-1; TRBD1 matches at 11 bases. The germline CDR1 and CDR2 sequences are MNHEY and SMNVEV (reference sequence). The CDR3 contains 16 residues. Trimming at V came to 5 bases and at J to 7 bases, leaving 10 bases not matched to a gene. CDR3 in DNA: TGTGCCAGCAGTCCCTTGGGACAGGGGGGAATGAATGAGCAGTTCTTC. Translating gives CASSPLGQGGMNEQFF.

V and J are TRBV7-2 and TRBJ2-3, with D hard to call. V gave up 4 bases and J gave up 4 bases, with 12 bases separating them. Looked up from germline, CDR1 is SGHTA and CDR2 is FQGNSA. This CDR3 region has 14 residues. In DNA form, the CDR3 reads TGTGCCAGCAGCTGGGCCCCCCAGCCAGATACGCAGTATTTT. It is translated as CASSWAPQPDTQYF.

The V gene is TRBV29-1, the J gene TRBJ1-6; D is undetermined. From germline, CDR1 is SQVTM and CDR2 ANQGSEA. Trimming stripped 4 bases from V and 0 bases from J, with 13 bases between. CDR3 size: 16 residues. CDR3 protein: CSVGENGRSYNSPLHF. CDR3 sequence (DNA): TGCAGCGTTGGGGAGAATGGCCGCTCCTATAATTCACCCCTCCACTTT.